The clone carrying this T cell receptor (beta chain) has just a few counts. V was trimmed by 1 base and J by 5 bases, leaving 11 bases between them. This CDR3 spans 14 amino acids. Germline V gene lookup returns CDR1 SEHNR and CDR2 FQNEAQ (reference sequence). With a J-beta primer mix and a sample-barcoded 5' primer, a second PCR ran about 6 to 11 cycles. TCRdb re-analysed the 5' RACE reads in MiXCR, keeping a single row per CDR3 protein. The sample includes about 720,000 distinct CDR3 sequences, roughly 25% of them seen just once. The data belong to a study of blood T cells in healthy people across ages. These data are also associated with another study on T cells of mothers and their children. In that study: When mothers and children were related, their normalized repertoire overlap, which was always slightly higher, did not differ significantly from that of unrelated pairs.

This TCR was recovered from a boy younger than 18 in good health. The sequencing input was blood. The chain has TRBV7-9 and TRBJ2-5; D is undetermined. CDR3 residues: CASSLGDLEETQYF. CDR3 DNA: TGTGCCAGCAGCTTAGGTGACCTCGAGGAGACCCAGTACTTC.